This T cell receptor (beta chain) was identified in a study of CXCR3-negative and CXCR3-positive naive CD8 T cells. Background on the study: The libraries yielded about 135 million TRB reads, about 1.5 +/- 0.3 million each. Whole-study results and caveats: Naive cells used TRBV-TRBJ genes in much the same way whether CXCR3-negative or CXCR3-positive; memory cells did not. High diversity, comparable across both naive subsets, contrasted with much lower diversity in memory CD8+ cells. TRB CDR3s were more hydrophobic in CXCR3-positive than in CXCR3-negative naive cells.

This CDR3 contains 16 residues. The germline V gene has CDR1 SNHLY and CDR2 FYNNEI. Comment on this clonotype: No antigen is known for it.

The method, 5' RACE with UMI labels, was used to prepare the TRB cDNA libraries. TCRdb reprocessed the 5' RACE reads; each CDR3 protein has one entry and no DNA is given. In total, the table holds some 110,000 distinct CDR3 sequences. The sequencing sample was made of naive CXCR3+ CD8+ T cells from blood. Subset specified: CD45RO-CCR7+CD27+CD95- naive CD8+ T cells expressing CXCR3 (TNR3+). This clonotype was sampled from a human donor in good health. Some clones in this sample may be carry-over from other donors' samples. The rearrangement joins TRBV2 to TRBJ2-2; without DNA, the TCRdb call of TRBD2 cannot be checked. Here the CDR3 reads CASSDHGLAEPGELFF.